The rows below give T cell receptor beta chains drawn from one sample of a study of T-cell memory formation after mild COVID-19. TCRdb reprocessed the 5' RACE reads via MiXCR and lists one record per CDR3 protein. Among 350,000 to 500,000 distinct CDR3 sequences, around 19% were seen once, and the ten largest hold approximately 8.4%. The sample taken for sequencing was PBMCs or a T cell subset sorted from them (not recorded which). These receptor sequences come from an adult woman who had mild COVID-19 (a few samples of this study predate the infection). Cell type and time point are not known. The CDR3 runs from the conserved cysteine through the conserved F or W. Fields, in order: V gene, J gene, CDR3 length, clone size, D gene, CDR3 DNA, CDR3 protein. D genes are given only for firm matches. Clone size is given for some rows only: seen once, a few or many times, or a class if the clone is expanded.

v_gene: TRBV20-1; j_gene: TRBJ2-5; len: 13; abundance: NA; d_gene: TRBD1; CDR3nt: TGCAGTGCACCACAGGGGGCGAGAGAGACCCAGTACTTC; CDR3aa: CSAPQGARETQYF
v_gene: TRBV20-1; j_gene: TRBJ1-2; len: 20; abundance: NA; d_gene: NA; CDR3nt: TGCAGTGCTGGACCCGTCGGCTCCTCTCCCGTCGGCTCCTCTAACTATGGCTACACCTTC; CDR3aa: CSAGPVGSSPVGSSNYGYTF
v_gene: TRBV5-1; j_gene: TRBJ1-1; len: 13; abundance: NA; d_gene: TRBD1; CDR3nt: TGCGCCAGCGGCAGGGGGCCGGAGGCTGAAGCTTTCTTT; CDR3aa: CASGRGPEAEAFF
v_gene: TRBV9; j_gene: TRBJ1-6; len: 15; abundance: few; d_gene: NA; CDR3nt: TGTGCCAGCAGCGTGGGCAGGGCTCATAATTCACCCCTCCACTTT; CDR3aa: CASSVGRAHNSPLHF
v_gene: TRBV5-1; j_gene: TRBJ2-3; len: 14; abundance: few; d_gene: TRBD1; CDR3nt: TGCGCCAGCAGGAGGCAGGGGGACACAGATACGCAGTATTTT; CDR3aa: CASRRQGDTDTQYF
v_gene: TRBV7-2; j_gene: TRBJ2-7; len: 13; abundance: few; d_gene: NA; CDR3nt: TGTGCCAGCAGCTTCGGGTCGCCCTACGAGCAGTACTTC; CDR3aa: CASSFGSPYEQYF
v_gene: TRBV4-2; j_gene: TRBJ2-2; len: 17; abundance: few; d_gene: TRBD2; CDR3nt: TGTGCCAGCAGCCAAGAGGGACACGGGGGGGCCACCGGGGAGCTGTTTTTT; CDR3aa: CASSQEGHGGATGELFF
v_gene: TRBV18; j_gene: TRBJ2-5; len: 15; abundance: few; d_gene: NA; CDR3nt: TGTGCCAGCTCACCATTGGAGGGTTACCAAGAGACCCAGTACTTC; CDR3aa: CASSPLEGYQETQYF
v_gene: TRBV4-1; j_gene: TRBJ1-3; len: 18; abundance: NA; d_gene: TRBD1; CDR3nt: TGCGCCAGCAGCCACGGCTGGGACAGGGGGCGATCTGGAAACACCATATATTTT; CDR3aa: CASSHGWDRGRSGNTIYF
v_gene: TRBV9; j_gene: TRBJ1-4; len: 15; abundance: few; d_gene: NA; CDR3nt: TGTGCCAGCAGCGTCTCCGGGACATATCATGAAAAACTGTTTTTT; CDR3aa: CASSVSGTYHEKLFF
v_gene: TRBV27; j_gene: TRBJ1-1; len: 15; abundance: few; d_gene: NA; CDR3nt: TGTGCCAGCAGTTTATCCCCGGGGAGGCAGACTGAAGCTTTCTTT; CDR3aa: CASSLSPGRQTEAFF
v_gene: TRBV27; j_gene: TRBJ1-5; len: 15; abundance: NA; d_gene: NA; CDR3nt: TGTGCCAGCAGTTTATCGCAGGGAGGCCATCAGCCCCAGCATTTT; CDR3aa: CASSLSQGGHQPQHF
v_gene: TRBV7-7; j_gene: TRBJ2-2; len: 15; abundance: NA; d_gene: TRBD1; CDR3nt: TGTGCTAGCAGCAAGGACAGGGGCCACACCGGGGAGCTGTTTTTT; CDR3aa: CASSKDRGHTGELFF
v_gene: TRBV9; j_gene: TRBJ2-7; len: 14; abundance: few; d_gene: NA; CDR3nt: TGTGCCAGCAGCCCTCGGGACAAAGCCTACGAGCAGTACTTC; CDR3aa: CASSPRDKAYEQYF
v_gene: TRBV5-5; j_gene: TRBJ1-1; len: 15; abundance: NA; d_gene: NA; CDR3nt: TGTGCCAGCAGCTTGGAGGGGGGAGGAGTCGCTGAAGCTTTCTTT; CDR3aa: CASSLEGGGVAEAFF
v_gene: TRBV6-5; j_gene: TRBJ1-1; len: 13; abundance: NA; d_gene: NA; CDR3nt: TGTGCCAGCAGTTACTCGACGGGGTTTGAAGCTTTCTTT; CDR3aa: CASSYSTGFEAFF
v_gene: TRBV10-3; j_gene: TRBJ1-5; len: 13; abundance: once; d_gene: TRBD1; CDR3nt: TGTGCCACTAATTCAGGGGGTACTCAGCCCCAGCATTTT; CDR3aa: CATNSGGTQPQHF
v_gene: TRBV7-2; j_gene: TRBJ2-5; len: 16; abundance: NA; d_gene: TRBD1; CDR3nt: TGTGCCAGCAGCCGCCAACAGGGGGTCGCCCAAGAGACCCAGTACTTC; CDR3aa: CASSRQQGVAQETQYF